The T cell receptor (beta chain) described here comes from a study of blood T cells in healthy people across ages. Sample-barcoded 5' priming and a J-beta primer mix drove a second PCR of roughly 6 to 12 cycles. Every sample produced at least 3 million CDR3-containing paired-end reads. TCRdb ran MiXCR on the 5' RACE reads and lists one entry per CDR3 protein. The table has some 1 million distinct CDR3 sequences, 40% to 45% seen once. Regarding this clonotype: The antigen is unknown.

Trimming removed 6 bases from V and 1 base from J, with 15 bases in between. Germline assignment: CDR1 DFQATT and CDR2 SNEGSKA (reference sequence). The CDR3 covers 14 residues. Every participating donor contributed 7.5 to 10 milliliters of peripheral blood through a draw. Study results and limitations: The study lacked donor CMV status, which possibly confounded expanded clonotype changes. Long-lived donors had more naive CD4+ cells and higher diversity than aged donors.

Sequences were obtained from blood. The V call is TRBV20-1, the J call TRBJ1-2; D is unclear. The receptor was isolated from a woman aged 60-70 years in good health. CDR3: CSALNPGFNYGYTF. The CDR3 DNA follows: TGCAGTGCCCTCAACCCGGGATTTAACTATGGCTACACCTTC.